This is a list of T cell receptor beta chains from one sample in a study of T cell responses to AZD1222 COVID-19 vaccine. Generated by immunoSEQ multiplex PCR, the TCRdb table keeps only in-frame clones and is missing some. The profile covers around 150,000 clones, with about 93% appearing a single time and roughly 4.6% taken by the ten largest. The input for sequencing was peripheral blood, taken on day 0 of AZD1222 vaccination. The source of these receptors is an adult in good health. The CDR3 runs from the conserved cysteine through the conserved F or W. A D gene is named only where the DNA matches it firmly. Clone size, where shown, is once, few, many, or a class for clones that have expanded.

CDR3nt	CDR3aa	len	d_gene	abundance	v_gene	j_gene
TGTGCCAGCAGTTTATCCCTGGGACTAGCGGCCTATCTTAGTTCCTCCTACGAGCAGTACTTC	CASSLSLGLAAYLSSSYEQYF	21	TRBD2	NA	TRBV28	TRBJ2-7
TGTGCCATCAGTGGCACAGGTCTAGGTGAAGCTTTCTTT	CAISGTGLGEAFF	13	NA	NA	TRBV10-3	TRBJ1-1
TGTGCCAGCAGCCAAGATTGGGGGGGCTACGAGCAGTACTTC	CASSQDWGGYEQYF	14	TRBD2	once	TRBV14	TRBJ2-7
TGTGCTAGTGGTTTGAGACCGATTAATCAGCCCCAGCATTTT	CASGLRPINQPQHF	14	NA	NA	TRBV12-5	TRBJ1-5
TGCGCCAGCCGACTAGAGTACGAGCAGTACTTC	CASRLEYEQYF	11	NA	NA	TRBV5-1	TRBJ2-7
TGTGCCAGCCGAGACCGGGACAGGGTGGCTGAGCAGTACTTC	CASRDRDRVAEQYF	14	TRBD1	NA	TRBV19	TRBJ2-7
TGTGCCAGCAGTTACGGGGTATCGGTCACTGAAGCTTTCTTT	CASSYGVSVTEAFF	14	NA	NA	TRBV6-5	TRBJ1-1
TGTGCCAGCAGCTTAGGATTCTCAAACCCCTACGAGCAGTACTTC	CASSLGFSNPYEQYF	15	NA	NA	TRBV7-2	TRBJ2-7
TGTGCCAGCAGCCCGCGGAAGCAGGGTTTCACTGAAGCTTTCTTT	CASSPRKQGFTEAFF	15	NA	NA	TRBV11-1	TRBJ1-1
TGTGCCAGCACATACAGGGGGTACAACACTGAAGCTTTCTTT	CASTYRGYNTEAFF	14	TRBD1	NA	TRBV2	TRBJ1-1
TGTGCCAGTAGTATAGTTGCCAGGGGAGACGAGCAGTACTTC	CASSIVARGDEQYF	14	NA	NA	TRBV19	TRBJ2-7
TGTGCCAGCGGAAGGACAGGGGATGAAAAACTGTTTTTT	CASGRTGDEKLFF	13	TRBD1	once	TRBV7-2	TRBJ1-4
TGTGCCAGCAGCCCTATATTTGTGGGATCTGGAAACACCATATATTTT	CASSPIFVGSGNTIYF	16	NA	NA	TRBV6-2/TRBV6-3	TRBJ1-3
TGTGCCAGCAGTCGACCAGAGAACATTCAGTACTTC	CASSRPENIQYF	12	NA	NA	TRBV12-3/TRBV12-4	TRBJ2-4
TGTGCCAGTAGTAGCCGCTCCTACAATGAGCAGTTCTTC	CASSSRSYNEQFF	13	NA	NA	TRBV19	TRBJ2-1
TGTGCCAGCAGTTTTCTCGGTGGGAATCAGCCCCAGCATTTT	CASSFLGGNQPQHF	14	NA	NA	TRBV27	TRBJ1-5
TGTGCCAGCAGCTTGGGGTTGCCCGGGACAGGGCGGGAAAAACTGTTTTTT	CASSLGLPGTGREKLFF	17	TRBD1	NA	TRBV5-4	TRBJ1-4
TGTGCCAGCAGTGACGGCAGGGGAATCGGGGAGCTGTTTTTT	CASSDGRGIGELFF	14	NA	NA	TRBV2	TRBJ2-2
TGTGCCAGCAGACTGCGCACAGATACGCAGTATTTT	CASRLRTDTQYF	12	NA	NA	TRBV7-9	TRBJ2-3
TGTGCCAGCAACGGGGTAGCGGGGAGGCGGGAGACCCAGTACTTC	CASNGVAGRRETQYF	15	TRBD2	once	TRBV2	TRBJ2-5
TGTGCCAGCAGTTTGGGACAGGAGGGGACCCAGCATTTT	CASSLGQEGTQHF	13	TRBD1	NA	TRBV12-3/TRBV12-4	TRBJ1-5
TGTGCCAGCACTCCTCCCCCCGGGGGGCAAAAAAAACTGTTTTTT	CASTPPPGGQKKLFF	15	NA	NA	TRBV28	TRBJ1-4
TGCGCCAGCAGCCAAGATTTTATCTTGGGTCAGAACACCGGGGAGCTGTTTTTT	CASSQDFILGQNTGELFF	18	NA	NA	TRBV4-3	TRBJ2-2
TGTGCCAGCAGCCCGCAGGGTAGCATGAACACTGAAGCTTTCTTT	CASSPQGSMNTEAFF	15	NA	NA	TRBV5-4	TRBJ1-1
TGTGCCAGCACCCCTTTGTTAGGGACCTACGAGCAGTACTTC	CASTPLLGTYEQYF	14	NA	NA	TRBV7-8	TRBJ2-7
TGTGCCAGCAGCTTAACTAGGACTAGCGCTAATGAGCAGTTCTTC	CASSLTRTSANEQFF	15	TRBD2	NA	TRBV7-3	TRBJ2-1
TGCGCCAGCAGCCACCGGCAGCTACTAGCGGGGTCCTACAATGAGCAGTTCTTC	CASSHRQLLAGSYNEQFF	18	TRBD2	NA	TRBV4-1	TRBJ2-1
TGTGCCAGCAGTTCAGGACTAGCGGGAGGGAGAGAGAATACGCAGTATTTT	CASSSGLAGGRENTQYF	17	TRBD2	NA	TRBV11-3	TRBJ2-3
TGTGCCAGCATATCAGGTTACAATCAGCCCCAGCATTTT	CASISGYNQPQHF	13	NA	NA	TRBV14	TRBJ1-5